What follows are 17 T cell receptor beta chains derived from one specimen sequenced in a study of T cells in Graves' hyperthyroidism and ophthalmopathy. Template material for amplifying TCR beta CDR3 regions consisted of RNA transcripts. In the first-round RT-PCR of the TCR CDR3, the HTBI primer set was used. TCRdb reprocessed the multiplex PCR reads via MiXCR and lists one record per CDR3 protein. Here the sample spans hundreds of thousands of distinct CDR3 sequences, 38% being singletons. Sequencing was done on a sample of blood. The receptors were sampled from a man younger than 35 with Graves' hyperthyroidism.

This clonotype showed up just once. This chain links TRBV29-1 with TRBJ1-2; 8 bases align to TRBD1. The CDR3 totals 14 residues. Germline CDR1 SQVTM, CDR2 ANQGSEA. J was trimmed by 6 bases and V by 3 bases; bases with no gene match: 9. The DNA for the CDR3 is TGCAGCGTTGACAGGGGGCCGGGCGGCGATGGCTACACCTTC. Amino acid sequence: CSVDRGPGGDGYTF.

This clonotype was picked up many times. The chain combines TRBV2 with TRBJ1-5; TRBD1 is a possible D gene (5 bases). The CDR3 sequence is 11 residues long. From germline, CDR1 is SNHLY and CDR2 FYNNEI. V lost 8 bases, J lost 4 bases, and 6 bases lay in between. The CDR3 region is CASGTNQPQHF. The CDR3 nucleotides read TGTGCCAGCGGGACGAATCAGCCCCAGCATTTT.

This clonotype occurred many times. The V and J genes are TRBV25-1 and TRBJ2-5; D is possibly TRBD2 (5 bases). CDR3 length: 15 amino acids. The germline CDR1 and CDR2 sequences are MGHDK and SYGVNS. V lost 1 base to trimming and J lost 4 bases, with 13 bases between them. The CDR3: CASSEFGERGETQYF. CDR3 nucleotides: TGTGCCAGCAGTGAATTCGGGGAAAGAGGAGAGACCCAGTACTTC.

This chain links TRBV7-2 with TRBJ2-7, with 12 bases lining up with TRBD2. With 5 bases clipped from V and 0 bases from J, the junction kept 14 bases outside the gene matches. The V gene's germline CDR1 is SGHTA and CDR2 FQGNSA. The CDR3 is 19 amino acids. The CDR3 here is CASSPDGLAGLQSSYEQYF. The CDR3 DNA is TGTGCCAGCAGCCCCGATGGACTAGCGGGGCTCCAGAGCTCCTACGAGCAGTACTTC. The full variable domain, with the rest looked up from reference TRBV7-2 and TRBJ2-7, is GAGVSQSPSNKVTEKGKDVELRCDPISGHTALYWYRQSLGQGLEFLIYFQGNSAPDKSGLPSDRFSAERTGGSVSTLTIQRTQQEDSAVYLCASSPDGLAGLQSSYEQYFGPGTRLTVT.

The CDR3 bases are TGCAGCGGAGGGGACGCATACACTGAAGCTTTCTTT. Protein product: CSGGDAYTEAFF. The chain recombines TRBV29-1 with TRBJ1-1; perhaps TRBD1 as D (5 bases). V dropped 7 bases and J dropped 3 bases, with 12 bases sitting between them. This CDR3 has 12 residues. Germline V gene sequence: CDR1 SQVTM, CDR2 ANQGSEA.

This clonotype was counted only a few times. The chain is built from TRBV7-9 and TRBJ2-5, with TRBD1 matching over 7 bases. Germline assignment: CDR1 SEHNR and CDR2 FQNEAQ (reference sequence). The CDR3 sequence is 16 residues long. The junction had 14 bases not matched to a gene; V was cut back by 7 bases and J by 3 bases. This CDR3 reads CASNIHLGTEKETQYF. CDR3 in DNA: TGTGCCAGCAACATCCACCTCGGGACAGAGAAAGAGACCCAGTACTTC.

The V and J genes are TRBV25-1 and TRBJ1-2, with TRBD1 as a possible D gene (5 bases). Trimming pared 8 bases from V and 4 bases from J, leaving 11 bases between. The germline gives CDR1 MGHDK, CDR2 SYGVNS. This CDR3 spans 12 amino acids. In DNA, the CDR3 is TGTGCCAGCTTCCAGGGTAGCTATGGCTACACCTTC. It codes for CASFQGSYGYTF.

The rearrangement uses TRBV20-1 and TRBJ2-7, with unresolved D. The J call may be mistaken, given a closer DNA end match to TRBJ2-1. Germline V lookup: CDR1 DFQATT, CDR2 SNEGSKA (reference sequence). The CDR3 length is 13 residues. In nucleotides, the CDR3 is TGCAGTGCTACGGAGAGCCCCTACAATGAGCAGTTCTTC. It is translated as CSATESPYNEQFF.

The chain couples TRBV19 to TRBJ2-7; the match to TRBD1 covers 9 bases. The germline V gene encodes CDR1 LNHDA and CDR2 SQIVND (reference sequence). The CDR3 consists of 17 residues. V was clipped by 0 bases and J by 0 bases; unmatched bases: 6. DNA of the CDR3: TGTGCCAGTAGTATAGATGGGACAGGGACCTCCTCCTACGAGCAGTACTTC. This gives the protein CASSIDGTGTSSYEQYF.

The CDR3 nucleotides are TGCAGCCTCTTGACAGGCGGCAACGAAAAACTGTTTTTT. Translating it yields CSLLTGGNEKLFF. The genes are TRBV29-1 and TRBJ1-4, with TRBD1 as a possible D gene (6 bases). This CDR3 region has 13 residues. V lost 8 bases, J lost 8 bases, and 18 bases lay in between. CDR1 and CDR2 from the germline V gene are SQVTM and ANQGSEA.

The CDR3: CSVLGTAGGYTF. The CDR3 DNA reads TGCAGCGTGTTAGGGACAGCGGGTGGCTACACCTTC. The genes are TRBV29-1 and TRBJ1-2, with 7 bases identical to TRBD1. Germline-derived CDR1 and CDR2 are SQVTM and ANQGSEA. The CDR3 is 12 amino acids. The V segment lost 6 bases and the J segment 7 bases; nucleotides outside the gene matches: 8.

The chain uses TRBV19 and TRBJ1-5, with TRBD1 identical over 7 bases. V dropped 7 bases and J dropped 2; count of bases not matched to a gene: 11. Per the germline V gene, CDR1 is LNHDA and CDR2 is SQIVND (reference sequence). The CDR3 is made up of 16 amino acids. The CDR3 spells CASMPSGTVGNQPQHF. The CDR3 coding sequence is TGTGCCAGTATGCCTTCCGGGACAGTGGGCAATCAGCCCCAGCATTTT.

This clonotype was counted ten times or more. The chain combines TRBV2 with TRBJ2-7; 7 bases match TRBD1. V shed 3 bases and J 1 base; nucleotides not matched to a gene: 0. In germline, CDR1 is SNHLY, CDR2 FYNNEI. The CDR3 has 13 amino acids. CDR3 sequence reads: CASSDRGSYEQYF. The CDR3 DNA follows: TGTGCCAGCAGTGACAGGGGGTCCTACGAGCAGTACTTC. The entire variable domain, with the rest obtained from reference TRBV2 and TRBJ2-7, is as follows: EPEVTQTPSHQVTQMGQEVILRCVPISNHLYFYWYRQILGQKVEFLVSFYNNEISEKSEIFDDQFSVERPDGSNFTLKIRSTKLEDSAMYFCASSDRGSYEQYFGPGTRLTVT.

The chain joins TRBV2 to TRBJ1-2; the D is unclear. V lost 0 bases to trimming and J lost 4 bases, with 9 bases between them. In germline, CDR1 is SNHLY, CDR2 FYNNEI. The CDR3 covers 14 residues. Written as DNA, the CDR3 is TGTGCCAGCAGTGAAGCGGACGGGATCTATGGCTACACCTTC. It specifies CASSEADGIYGYTF.

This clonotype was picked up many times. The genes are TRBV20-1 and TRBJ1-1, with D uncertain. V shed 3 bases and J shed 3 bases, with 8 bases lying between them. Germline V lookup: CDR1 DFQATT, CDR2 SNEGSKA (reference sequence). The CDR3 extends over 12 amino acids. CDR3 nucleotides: TGCAGTGCTAGTGGAGGTGACACTGAAGCTTTCTTT. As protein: CSASGGDTEAFF.

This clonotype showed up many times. The CDR3 is CASRFSGTANTEAFF. The CDR3 DNA reads as TGTGCCAGCAGATTTTCCGGGACAGCGAACACTGAAGCTTTCTTT. This sequence joins TRBV2 and TRBJ1-1; 7 bases are shared with TRBD1. With 6 bases clipped from V and 1 base from J, the junction kept 8 bases outside the gene matches. There are 15 residues in the CDR3. In germline, CDR1 is SNHLY, CDR2 FYNNEI.

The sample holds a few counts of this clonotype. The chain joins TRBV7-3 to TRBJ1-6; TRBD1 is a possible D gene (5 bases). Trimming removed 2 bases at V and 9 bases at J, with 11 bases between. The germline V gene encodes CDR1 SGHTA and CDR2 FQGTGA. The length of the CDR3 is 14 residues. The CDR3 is CASSLYGGTSPLHF. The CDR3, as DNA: TGTGCCAGCAGCTTATACGGGGGTACTTCACCCCTCCACTTT.